The source of this T cell receptor beta chain is a study of blood T cell repertoires in COVID-19. Study-wide context: Acute and convalescent COVID-19 samples came from the United States, Italy and Spain. The analysed material was cDNA or gDNA that came from T cells, B-cell-depleted T cells, or PBMCs.

The V end lost 3 bases, the J end lost 7 bases, and 16 bases lay between the germline ends. The length of the CDR3 is 14 residues. The germline gives CDR1 LNHDA, CDR2 SQIVND (reference sequence). Source study methods: How many nucleated cells were present was estimated from reference gene primer amplification. Clones were sequenced by immunoSEQ multiplex PCR, and TCRdb holds only the in-frame ones, with some missing. Clone size and the V and J calls come from that table; the DNA yielded D and trimming. The sample records 250,000 or so clones, 75% to 90% being singletons. The sequencing sample was made of peripheral blood. The chain has TRBV19 and TRBJ2-7, with a tentative D call TRBD1 (5 bases). The source of this sequence is a man younger than 45 with active or convalescent COVID-19. The CDR3 nucleotides read TGTGCCAGTAGTATCCAGGCCAGGGTGTCGGAGCAGTACTTC. Amino acids: CASSIQARVSEQYF.